The T cell receptor (beta chain) described here comes from a study of blood T cell repertoires in COVID-19. Whole-study context: T cells, B-cell-depleted T cells, or PBMCs provided the cDNA or gDNA that served as material.

Study members were between about 18 and 100 years old and lived in 24 US regions. Within 2 weeks before study entry, exposed participants met a COVID-19 case. Germline assignment: CDR1 SNHLY and CDR2 FYNNEI. The ends lost 10 bases at V and 1 base at J; junction bases unmatched: 6. This CDR3 has 15 amino acids. Original analysis: The authors estimated nucleated cell counts from reference gene primer amplification. Sequencing used immunoSEQ multiplex PCR; TCRdb keeps in-frame clones, though not all of them. That table furnishes V, J and clone size, whereas the DNA furnished D and trimming. The top ten hold approximately 1% of the sample, which has about 350,000 clones, 85% to 90% seen once.

This chain joins TRBV2 and TRBJ2-2, with TRBD1 identical over 10 bases. The sequence came from a woman aged 30 to 39 who had been exposed to COVID-19. The sequenced material came from PBMCs or T cells enriched from blood (not recorded which). The CDR3 sequence is CATMTGGLNTGELFF. The CDR3 bases are TGTGCCACCATGACAGGGGGCTTGAACACCGGGGAGCTGTTTTTT. The full variable domain, completed using reference TRBV2 and TRBJ2-2, is EPEVTQTPSHQVTQMGQEVILRCVPISNHLYFYWYRQILGQKVEFLVSFYNNEISEKSEIFDDQFSVERPDGSNFTLKIRSTKLEDSAMYFCATMTGGLNTGELFFGEGSRLTVL.